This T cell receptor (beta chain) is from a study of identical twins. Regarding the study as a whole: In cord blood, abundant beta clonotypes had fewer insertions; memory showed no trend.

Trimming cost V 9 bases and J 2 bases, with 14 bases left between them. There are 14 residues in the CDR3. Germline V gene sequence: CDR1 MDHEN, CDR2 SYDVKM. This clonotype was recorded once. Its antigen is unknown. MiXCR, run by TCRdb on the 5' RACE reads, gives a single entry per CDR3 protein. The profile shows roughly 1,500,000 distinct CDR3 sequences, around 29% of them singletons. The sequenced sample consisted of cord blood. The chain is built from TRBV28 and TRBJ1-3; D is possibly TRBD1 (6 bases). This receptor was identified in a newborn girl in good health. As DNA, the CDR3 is TGTGCCAGAGGGCAGGGGATAGCTGGAAACACCATATATTTT. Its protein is CARGQGIAGNTIYF.